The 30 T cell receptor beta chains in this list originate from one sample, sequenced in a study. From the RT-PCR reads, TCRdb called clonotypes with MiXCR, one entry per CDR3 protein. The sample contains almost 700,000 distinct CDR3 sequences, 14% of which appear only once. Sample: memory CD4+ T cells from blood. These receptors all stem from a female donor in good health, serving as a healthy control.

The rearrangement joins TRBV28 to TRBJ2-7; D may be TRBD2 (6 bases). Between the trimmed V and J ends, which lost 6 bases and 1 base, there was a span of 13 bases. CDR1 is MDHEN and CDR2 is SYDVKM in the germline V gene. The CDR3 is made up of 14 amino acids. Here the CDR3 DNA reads TGTGCCAGCAGCCAACCCCGGGGGTCCTACGAGCAGTACTTC. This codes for CASSQPRGSYEQYF.

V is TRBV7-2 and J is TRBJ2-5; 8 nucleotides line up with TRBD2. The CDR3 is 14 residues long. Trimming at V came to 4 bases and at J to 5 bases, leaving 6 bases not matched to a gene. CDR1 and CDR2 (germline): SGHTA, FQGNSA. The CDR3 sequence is CASSYSGNGETQYF. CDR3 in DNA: TGTGCCAGCAGCTATAGCGGGAACGGGGAGACCCAGTACTTC.

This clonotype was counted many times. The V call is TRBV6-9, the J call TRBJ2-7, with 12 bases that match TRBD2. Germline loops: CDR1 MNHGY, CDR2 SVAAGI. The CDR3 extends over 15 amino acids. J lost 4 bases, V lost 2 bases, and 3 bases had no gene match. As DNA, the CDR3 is TGTGCCAGCAGTTATCTGACTAGCGGGAGTTACGAGCAGTACTTC. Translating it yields CASSYLTSGSYEQYF.

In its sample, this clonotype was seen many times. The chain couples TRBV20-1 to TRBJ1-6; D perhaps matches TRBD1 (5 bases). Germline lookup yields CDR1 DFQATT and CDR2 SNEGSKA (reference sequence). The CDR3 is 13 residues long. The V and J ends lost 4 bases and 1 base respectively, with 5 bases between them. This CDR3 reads CSAKGSYNSPLHF. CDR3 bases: TGCAGTGCTAAGGGGTCCTATAATTCACCCCTCCACTTT.

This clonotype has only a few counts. CDR3 in amino acids: CASSVGTAEQYF. The CDR3 nucleotides are TGTGCCAGCAGTGTGGGGACTGCAGAGCAGTACTTC. The V and J genes are TRBV2 and TRBJ2-7; possible D gene TRBD2, 6 bases. Trimming took off 4 bases at V and 7 bases at J, with 11 bases between the two ends. The CDR3 consists of 12 residues. Looked up from germline, CDR1 is SNHLY and CDR2 is FYNNEI.

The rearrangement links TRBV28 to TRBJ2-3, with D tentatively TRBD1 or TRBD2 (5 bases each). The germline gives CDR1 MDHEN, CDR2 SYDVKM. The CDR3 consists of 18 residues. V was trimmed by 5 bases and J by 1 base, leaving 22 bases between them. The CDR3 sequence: CASSAPWGRGFGTDTQYF. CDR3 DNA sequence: TGTGCCAGCAGTGCCCCCTGGGGGAGAGGGTTCGGCACAGATACGCAGTATTTT.

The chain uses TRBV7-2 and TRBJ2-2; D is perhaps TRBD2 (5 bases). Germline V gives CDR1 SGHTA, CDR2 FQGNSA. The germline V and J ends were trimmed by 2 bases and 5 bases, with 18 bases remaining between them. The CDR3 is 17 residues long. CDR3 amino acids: CASSLPTGSRGTGELFF. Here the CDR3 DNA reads TGTGCCAGCAGCTTACCAACCGGGTCCCGAGGGACCGGGGAGCTGTTTTTT.

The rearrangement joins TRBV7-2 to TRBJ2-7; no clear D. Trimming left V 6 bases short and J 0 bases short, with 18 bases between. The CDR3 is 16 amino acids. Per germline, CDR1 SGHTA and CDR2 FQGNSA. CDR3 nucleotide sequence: TGTGCCAGCAGTCCCACCGGTTTTTACACCTCCTACGAGCAGTACTTC. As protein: CASSPTGFYTSYEQYF.

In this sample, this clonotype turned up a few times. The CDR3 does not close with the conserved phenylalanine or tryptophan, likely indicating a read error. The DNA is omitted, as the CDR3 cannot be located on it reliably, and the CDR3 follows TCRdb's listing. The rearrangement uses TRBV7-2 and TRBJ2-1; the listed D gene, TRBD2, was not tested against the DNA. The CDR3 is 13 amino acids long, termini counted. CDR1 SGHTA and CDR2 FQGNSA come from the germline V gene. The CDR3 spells CASSFLAGGIFWI.

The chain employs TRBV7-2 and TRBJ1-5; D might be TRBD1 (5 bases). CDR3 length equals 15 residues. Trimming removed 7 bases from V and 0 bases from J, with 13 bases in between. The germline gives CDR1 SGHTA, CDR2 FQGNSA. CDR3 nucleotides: TGTGCCAGCAAGCGGGGCGGCAGTAGCAATCAGCCCCAGCATTTT. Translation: CASKRGGSSNQPQHF. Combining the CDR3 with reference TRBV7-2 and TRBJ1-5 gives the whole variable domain GAGVSQSPSNKVTEKGKDVELRCDPISGHTALYWYRQSLGQGLEFLIYFQGNSAPDKSGLPSDRFSAERTGGSVSTLTIQRTQQEDSAVYLCASKRGGSSNQPQHFGDGTRLSIL.

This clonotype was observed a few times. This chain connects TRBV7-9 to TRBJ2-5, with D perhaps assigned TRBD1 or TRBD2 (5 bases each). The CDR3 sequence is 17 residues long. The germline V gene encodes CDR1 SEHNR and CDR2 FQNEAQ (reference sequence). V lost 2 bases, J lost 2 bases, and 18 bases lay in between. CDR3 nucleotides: TGTGCCAGCAGCTTACGCGGTCGGCAGGGAGTACAAGAGACCCAGTACTTC. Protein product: CASSLRGRQGVQETQYF.

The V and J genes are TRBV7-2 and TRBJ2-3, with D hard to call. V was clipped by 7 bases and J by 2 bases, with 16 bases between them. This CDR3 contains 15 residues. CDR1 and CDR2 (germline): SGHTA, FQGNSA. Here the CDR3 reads CASTQLLRPTDTQYF. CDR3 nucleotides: TGTGCCAGCACCCAACTGCTGAGACCCACAGATACGCAGTATTTT. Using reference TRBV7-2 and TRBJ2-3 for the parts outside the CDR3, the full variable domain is GAGVSQSPSNKVTEKGKDVELRCDPISGHTALYWYRQSLGQGLEFLIYFQGNSAPDKSGLPSDRFSAERTGGSVSTLTIQRTQQEDSAVYLCASTQLLRPTDTQYFGPGTRLTVL.

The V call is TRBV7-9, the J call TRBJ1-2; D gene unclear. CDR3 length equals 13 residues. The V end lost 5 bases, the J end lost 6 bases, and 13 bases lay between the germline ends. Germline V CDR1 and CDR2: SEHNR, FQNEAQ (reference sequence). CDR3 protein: CASSVILSDGYTF. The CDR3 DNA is TGTGCCAGCAGCGTGATCCTAAGCGATGGCTACACCTTC.

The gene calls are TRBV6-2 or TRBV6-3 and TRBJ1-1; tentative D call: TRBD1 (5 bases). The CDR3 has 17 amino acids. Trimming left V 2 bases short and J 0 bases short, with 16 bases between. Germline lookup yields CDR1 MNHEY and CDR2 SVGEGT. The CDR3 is CASSYKRREVMNTEAFF. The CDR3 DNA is TGTGCCAGCAGTTACAAACGCAGGGAAGTGATGAACACTGAAGCTTTCTTT.

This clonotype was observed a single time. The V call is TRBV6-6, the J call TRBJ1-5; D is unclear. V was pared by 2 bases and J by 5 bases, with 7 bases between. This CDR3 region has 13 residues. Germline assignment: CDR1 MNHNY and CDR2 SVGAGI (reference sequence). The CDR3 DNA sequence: TGTGCCAGCAGTTACGGGCGCTATCAGCCCCAGCATTTT. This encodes CASSYGRYQPQHF.

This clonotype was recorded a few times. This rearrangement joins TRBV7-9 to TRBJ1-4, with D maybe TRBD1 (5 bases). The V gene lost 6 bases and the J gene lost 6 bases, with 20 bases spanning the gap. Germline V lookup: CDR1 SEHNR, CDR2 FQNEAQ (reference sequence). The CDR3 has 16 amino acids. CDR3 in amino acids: CASSPWSQDNDEKLFF. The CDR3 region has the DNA TGTGCCAGCAGTCCGTGGTCCCAGGACAATGATGAAAAACTGTTTTTT.

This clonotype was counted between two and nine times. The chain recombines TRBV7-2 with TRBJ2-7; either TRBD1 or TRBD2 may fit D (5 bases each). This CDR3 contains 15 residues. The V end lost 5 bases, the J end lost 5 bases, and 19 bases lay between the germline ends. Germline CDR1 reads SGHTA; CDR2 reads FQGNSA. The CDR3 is CASSKLQDLRDEQYF. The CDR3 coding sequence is TGTGCCAGCAGCAAGCTACAGGACTTGAGGGACGAGCAGTACTTC.

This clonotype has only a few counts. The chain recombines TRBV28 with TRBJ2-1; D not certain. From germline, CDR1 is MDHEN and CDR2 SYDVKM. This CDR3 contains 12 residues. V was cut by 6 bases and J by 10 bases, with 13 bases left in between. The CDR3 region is CASSPKAHEQFF. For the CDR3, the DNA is TGTGCCAGCAGCCCAAAGGCTCACGAGCAGTTCTTC.

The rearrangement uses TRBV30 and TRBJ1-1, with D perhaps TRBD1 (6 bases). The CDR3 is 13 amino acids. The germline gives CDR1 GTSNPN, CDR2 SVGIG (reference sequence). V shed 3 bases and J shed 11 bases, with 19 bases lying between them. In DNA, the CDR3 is TGTGCCTGGAGGAAACAGGGACCGGGGGAGGCTTTCTTT. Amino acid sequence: CAWRKQGPGEAFF.

The CDR3 loop reads CASSGNTGGAETQYF. For the CDR3, the DNA is TGTGCCAGCAGTGGCAACACCGGGGGCGCAGAGACCCAGTACTTC. The chain links TRBV25-1 to TRBJ2-5, with D perhaps given as TRBD1 or TRBD2 (6 bases each). Trimming took 4 bases from V and 4 from J, leaving 16 bases between them. The CDR3 spans 15 residues. Germline V gene sequence: CDR1 MGHDK, CDR2 SYGVNS.

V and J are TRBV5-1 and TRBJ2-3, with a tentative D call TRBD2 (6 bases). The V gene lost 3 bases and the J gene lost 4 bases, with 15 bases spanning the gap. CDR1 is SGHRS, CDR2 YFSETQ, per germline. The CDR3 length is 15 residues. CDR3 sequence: CASSSGEGLADTQYF. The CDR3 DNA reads TGCGCCAGCAGCTCGGGGGAAGGACTCGCAGATACGCAGTATTTT.

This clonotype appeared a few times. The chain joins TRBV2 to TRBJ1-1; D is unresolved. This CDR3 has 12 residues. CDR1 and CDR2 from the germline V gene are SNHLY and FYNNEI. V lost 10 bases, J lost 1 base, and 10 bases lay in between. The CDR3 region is CATGYTNTEAFF. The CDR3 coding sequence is TGTGCCACCGGTTACACGAACACTGAAGCTTTCTTT.

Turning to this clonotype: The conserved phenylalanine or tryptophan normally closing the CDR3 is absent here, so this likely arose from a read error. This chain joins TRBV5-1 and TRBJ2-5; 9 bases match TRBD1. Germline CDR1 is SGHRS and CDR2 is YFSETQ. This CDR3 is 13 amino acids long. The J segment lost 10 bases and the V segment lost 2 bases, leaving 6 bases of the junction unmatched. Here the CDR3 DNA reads TGCGCCAGCAGCTTAGAAGGACAGGGGATCCAGTACTCC. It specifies CASSLEGQGIQYS.

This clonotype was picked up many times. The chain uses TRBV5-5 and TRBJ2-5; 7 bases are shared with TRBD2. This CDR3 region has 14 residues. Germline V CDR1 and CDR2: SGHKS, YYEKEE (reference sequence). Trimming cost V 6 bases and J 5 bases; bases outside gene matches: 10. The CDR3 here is CASNLGGDWETQYF. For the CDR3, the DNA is TGTGCCAGCAACCTTGGGGGGGATTGGGAGACCCAGTACTTC.

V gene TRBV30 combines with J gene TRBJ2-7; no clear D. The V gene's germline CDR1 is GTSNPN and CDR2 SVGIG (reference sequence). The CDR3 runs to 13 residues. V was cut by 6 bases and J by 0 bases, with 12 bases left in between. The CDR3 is CACRRGTSYEQYF. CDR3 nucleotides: TGTGCCTGCAGGAGAGGTACCTCCTACGAGCAGTACTTC.

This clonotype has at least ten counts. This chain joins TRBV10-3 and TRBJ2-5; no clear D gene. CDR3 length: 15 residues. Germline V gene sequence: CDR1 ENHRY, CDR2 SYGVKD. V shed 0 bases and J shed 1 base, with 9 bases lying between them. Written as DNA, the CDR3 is TGTGCCATCAGTGAGTCGACCGTGAGCCAAGAGACCCAGTACTTC. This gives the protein CAISESTVSQETQYF.

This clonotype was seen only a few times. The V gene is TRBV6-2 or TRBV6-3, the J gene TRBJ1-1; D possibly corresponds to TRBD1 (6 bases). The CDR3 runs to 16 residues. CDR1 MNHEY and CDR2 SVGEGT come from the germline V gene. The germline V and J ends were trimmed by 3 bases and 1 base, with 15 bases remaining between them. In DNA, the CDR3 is TGTGCCAGCAGTTATACCGGGACACTAACGAACACTGAAGCTTTCTTT. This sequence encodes CASSYTGTLTNTEAFF.

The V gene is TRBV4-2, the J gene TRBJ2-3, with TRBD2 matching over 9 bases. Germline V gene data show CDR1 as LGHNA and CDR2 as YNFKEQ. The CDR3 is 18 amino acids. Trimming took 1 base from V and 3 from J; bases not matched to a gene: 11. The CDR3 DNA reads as TGTGCCAGCAGCCAAGGGCGGGAGGGCCCCGGGTGGACAGATACGCAGTATTTT. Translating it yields CASSQGREGPGWTDTQYF.

The CDR3 here is CASSQTGGVETQYF. The CDR3 DNA sequence: TGTGCCAGCAGCCAAACAGGGGGTGTAGAGACCCAGTACTTC. This rearrangement joins TRBV7-2 to TRBJ2-5, with 8 positions matching TRBD1. V lost 5 bases and J lost 4; bases outside the gene matches: 6. From germline, CDR1 is SGHTA and CDR2 FQGNSA. This CDR3 spans 14 amino acids.

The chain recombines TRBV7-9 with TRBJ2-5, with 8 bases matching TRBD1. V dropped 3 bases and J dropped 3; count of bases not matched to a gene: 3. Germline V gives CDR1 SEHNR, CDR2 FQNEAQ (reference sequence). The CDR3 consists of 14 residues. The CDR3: CASSLGQEEETQYF. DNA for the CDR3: TGTGCCAGCAGCTTGGGACAGGAGGAAGAGACCCAGTACTTC. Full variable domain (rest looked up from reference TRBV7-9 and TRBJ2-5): DTGVSQNPRHKITKRGQNVTFRCDPISEHNRLYWYRQTLGQGPEFLTYFQNEAQLEKSRLLSDRFSAERPKGSFSTLEIQRTEQGDSAMYLCASSLGQEEETQYFGPGTRLLVL.